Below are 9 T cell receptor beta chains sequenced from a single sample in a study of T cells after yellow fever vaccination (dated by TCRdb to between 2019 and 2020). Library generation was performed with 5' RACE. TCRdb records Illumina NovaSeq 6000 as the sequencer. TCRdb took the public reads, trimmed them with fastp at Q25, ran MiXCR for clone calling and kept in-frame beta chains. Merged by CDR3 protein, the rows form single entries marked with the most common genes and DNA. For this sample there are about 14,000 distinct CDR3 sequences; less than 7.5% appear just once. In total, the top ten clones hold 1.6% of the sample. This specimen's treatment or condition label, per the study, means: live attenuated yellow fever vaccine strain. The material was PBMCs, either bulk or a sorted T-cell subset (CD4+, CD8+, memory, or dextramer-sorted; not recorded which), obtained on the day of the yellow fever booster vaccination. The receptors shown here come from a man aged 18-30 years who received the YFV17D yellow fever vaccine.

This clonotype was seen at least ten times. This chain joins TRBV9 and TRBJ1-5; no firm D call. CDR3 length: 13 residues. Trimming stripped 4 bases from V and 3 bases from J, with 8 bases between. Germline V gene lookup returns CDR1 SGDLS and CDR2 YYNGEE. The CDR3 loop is CASSSANNQPQHF. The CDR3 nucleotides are TGTGCCAGCAGCTCGGCCAACAATCAGCCCCAGCATTTT.

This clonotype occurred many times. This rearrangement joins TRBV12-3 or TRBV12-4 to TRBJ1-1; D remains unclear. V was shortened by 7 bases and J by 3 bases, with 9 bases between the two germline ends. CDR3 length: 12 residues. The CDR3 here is CASNLGDTEAFF. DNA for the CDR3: TGTGCCAGCAACCTTGGAGACACTGAAGCTTTCTTT.

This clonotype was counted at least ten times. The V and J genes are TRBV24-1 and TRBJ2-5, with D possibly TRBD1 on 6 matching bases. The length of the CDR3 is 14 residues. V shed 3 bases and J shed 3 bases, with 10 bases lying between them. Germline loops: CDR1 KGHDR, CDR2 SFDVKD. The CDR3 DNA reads TGTGCCACCAGTGATCCCCGGACAGAAGAGACCCAGTACTTC. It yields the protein CATSDPRTEETQYF.

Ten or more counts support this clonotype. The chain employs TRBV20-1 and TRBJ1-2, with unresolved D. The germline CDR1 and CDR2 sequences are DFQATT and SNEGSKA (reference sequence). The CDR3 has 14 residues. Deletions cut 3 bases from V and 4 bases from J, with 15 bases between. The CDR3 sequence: CSASYRAQAYGYTF. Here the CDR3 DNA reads TGCAGTGCTAGTTATCGGGCCCAGGCCTATGGCTACACCTTC.

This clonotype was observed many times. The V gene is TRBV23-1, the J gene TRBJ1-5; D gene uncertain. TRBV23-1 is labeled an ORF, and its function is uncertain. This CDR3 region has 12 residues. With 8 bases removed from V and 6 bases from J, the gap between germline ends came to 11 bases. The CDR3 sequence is CASGTRCQPQHF. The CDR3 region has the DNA TGCGCCAGCGGAACTAGATGTCAGCCCCAGCATTTT.

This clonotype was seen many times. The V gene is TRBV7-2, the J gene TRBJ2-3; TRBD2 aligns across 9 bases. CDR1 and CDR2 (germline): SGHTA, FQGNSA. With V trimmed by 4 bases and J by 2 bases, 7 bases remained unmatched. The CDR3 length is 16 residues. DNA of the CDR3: TGTGCCAGCAGCTCTATAGCGGGGGCCTACACAGATACGCAGTATTTT. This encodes CASSSIAGAYTDTQYF.

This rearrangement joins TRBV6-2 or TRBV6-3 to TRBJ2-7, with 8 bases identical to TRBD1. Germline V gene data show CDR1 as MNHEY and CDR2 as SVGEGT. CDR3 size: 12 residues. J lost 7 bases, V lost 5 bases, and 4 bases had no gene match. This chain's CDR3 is CASSQDRDEQYV. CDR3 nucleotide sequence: TGTGCCAGCAGTCAGGACAGGGATGAGCAGTACGTC.

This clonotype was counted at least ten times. CDR3 nucleotides: TGCGCCAGCAGCTTTGGGGCCAACAGGGGAGAGACCCAGTACTTC. Its translation is CASSFGANRGETQYF. This chain uses TRBV5-1 with TRBJ2-5, with TRBD1 matching over 7 bases. In germline, CDR1 is SGHRS, CDR2 YFSETQ. The V and J ends lost 2 bases and 4 bases, in that order; junction bases with no gene match: 8. CDR3 length: 15 amino acids.

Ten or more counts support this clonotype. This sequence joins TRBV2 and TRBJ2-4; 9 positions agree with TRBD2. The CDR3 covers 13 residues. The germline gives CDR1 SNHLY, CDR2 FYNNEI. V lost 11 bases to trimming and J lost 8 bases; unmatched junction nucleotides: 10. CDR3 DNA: TGTGCCTGCGGACGGACTAGCGAAGACATTCAGTACTTC. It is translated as CACGRTSEDIQYF.